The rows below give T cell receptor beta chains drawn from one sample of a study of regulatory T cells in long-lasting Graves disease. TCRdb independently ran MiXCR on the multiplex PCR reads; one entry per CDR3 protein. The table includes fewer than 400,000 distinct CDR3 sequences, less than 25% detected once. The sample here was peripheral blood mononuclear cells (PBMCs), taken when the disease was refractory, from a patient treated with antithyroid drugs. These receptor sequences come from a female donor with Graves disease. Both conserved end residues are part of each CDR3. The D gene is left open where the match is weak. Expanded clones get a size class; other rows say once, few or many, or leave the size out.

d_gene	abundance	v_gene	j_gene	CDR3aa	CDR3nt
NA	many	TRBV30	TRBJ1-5	CAWSFGGSQPQHF	TGTGCCTGGAGTTTTGGGGGAAGTCAGCCCCAGCATTTT
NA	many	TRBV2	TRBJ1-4	CASSELDEKLFF	TGTGCCAGCAGTGAATTGGATGAAAAACTGTTTTTT
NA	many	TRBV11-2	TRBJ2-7	CASSYGPDRAYEQYF	TGTGCCAGCAGCTACGGACCGGACAGAGCTTACGAGCAGTACTTC
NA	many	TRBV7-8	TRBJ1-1	CASTQGPEAAFF	TGTGCCAGCACCCAAGGACCGGAGGCGGCTTTCTTT
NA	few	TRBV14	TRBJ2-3	CASSQASTDTQYF	TGTGCCAGCAGCCAGGCCTCGACAGATACGCAGTATTTT
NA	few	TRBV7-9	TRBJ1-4	CASSPQAGLGEKLFF	TGTGCCAGCAGCCCTCAGGCAGGGCTTGGCGAAAAACTGTTTTTT
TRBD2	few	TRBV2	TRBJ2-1	CASRSGLAGRYNEQFF	TGTGCCAGCAGAAGTGGTCTAGCGGGGCGATACAATGAGCAGTTCTTC
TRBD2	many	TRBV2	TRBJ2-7	CASSGSAGGTYEQYF	TGTGCCAGCAGTGGATCCGCGGGAGGAACCTACGAGCAGTACTTC
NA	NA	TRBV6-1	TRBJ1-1	CASRKGGRNTEAFF	TGTGCCAGCAGAAAAGGGGGGAGGAACACTGAAGCTTTCTTT
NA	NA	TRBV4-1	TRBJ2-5	CASSQERQILETQYF	TGCGCCAGCAGCCAAGAAAGACAGATACTAGAGACCCAGTACTTC
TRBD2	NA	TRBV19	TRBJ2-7	CASRRTSGSWEQYF	TGTGCCAGTAGGCGGACTAGCGGGAGCTGGGAGCAGTACTTC
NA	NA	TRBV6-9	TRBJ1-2	CASSYGLDTYGYTF	TGTGCCAGCAGTTACGGGCTGGACACCTATGGCTACACCTTC
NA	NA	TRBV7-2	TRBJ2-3	CASSSAPTDTDTQYF	TGTGCCAGCAGCTCAGCTCCGACAGACACAGATACGCAGTATTTT
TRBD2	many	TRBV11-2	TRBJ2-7	CASSENSGRISEQYF	TGTGCCAGCAGCGAAAATAGCGGGAGAATCTCCGAGCAGTACTTC
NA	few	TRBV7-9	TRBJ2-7	CASSSTAWTYEQYF	TGTGCCAGCAGCTCCACGGCGTGGACCTACGAGCAGTACTTC
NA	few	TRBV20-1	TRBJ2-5	CSANPGGGGKVSETQYF	TGCAGTGCTAACCCAGGGGGGGGGGGCAAAGTTTCGGAGACCCAGTACTTC
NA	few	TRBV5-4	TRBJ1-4	CASSLRQDAEKLFF	TGTGCCAGCAGCTTACGCCAGGACGCTGAAAAACTGTTTTTT
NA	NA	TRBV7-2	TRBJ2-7	CASTRKRDNEQYF	TGTGCCAGCACGAGGAAGCGGGACAACGAGCAGTACTTC
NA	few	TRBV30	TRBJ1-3	CAWSERNTIYF	TGTGCCTGGAGTGAACGGAACACCATATATTTT
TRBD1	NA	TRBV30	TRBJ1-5	CAWSTGQMNQPQHF	TGTGCCTGGAGTACGGGACAGATGAATCAGCCCCAGCATTTT
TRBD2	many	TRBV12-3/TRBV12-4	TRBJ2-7	CASSPRRTSGSSYEQYF	TGTGCCAGCAGTCCCCGCCGGACTAGCGGGAGCTCCTACGAGCAGTACTTC
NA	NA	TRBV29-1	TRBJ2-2	CSVEGVVGSRVGELFF	TGCAGCGTTGAAGGGGTTGTTGGGAGCAGGGTCGGGGAGCTGTTTTTT
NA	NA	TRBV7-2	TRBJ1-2	CASSLGGGGNYGYTF	TGTGCCAGCAGCCTAGGGGGGGGCGGTAACTATGGCTACACCTTC
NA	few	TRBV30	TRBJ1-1	CAWKQGNTEAFF	TGTGCCTGGAAACAGGGGAACACTGAAGCTTTCTTT
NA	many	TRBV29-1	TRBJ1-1	CSVAGRLNTEAFF	TGCAGCGTTGCAGGCCGTTTGAACACTGAAGCTTTCTTT
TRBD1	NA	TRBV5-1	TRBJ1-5	CASSLRDRGRSQPQHF	TGCGCCAGCAGCCTACGGGACAGGGGAAGAAGTCAGCCCCAGCATTTT